These 19 T cell receptor beta chains were all obtained from the same sample, sequenced in a study of T cells after posttransplantation cyclophosphamide. Sequenced by immunoSEQ multiplex PCR; TCRdb stores in-frame clones only, minus some. The repertoire consists of around 34,000 clones, none detected only once. Sequenced: PBMCs. These receptors originate from a man aged 45-65 years in good health, CMV-negative, and a related stem cell transplant donor.

This clone was detected a few times. V gene TRBV9 combines with J gene TRBJ2-3; 9 bases fit TRBD2. After removal of 1 base from V and 5 bases from J, the junction contained 8 bases not matched to a gene. CDR1 and CDR2 from the germline V gene are SGDLS and YYNGEE. The CDR3 spans 16 residues. The CDR3 is CASSVQGRGGVDTQYF. CDR3 nucleotides: TGTGCCAGCAGCGTACAGGGGCGGGGGGGCGTAGATACGCAGTATTTT.

Many counts were recorded for this clone. J is TRBJ1-2 and V is TRBV6-1; the match to TRBD1 covers 9 bases. Trimming cost V 7 bases and J 9 bases; bases outside gene matches: 15. CDR1 and CDR2 from the germline V gene are MNHNS and SASEGT. This CDR3 contains 15 residues. As DNA, the CDR3 is TGTGCCAGCACCGCCCGGGACAGGGTGTCGGAGAGCTACACCTTC. It encodes CASTARDRVSESYTF.

Ten or more counts support this clone. V gene TRBV10-1 combines with J gene TRBJ2-2; D is uncertain. The CDR3 consists of 14 residues. From germline, CDR1 is WNHNN and CDR2 SYGVQD (reference sequence). Trimming shortened V by 0 bases and J by 3 bases, and 5 bases separated the two germline ends. CDR3 region: CASSESQDTGELFF. In nucleotides, the CDR3 is TGCGCCAGCAGTGAGTCCCAGGACACCGGGGAGCTGTTTTTT.

There are many counts of this clone. The chain couples TRBV7-3 to TRBJ2-2, with a possible D match to TRBD1 (5 bases). The CDR3 is made up of 14 amino acids. The germline V and J ends were trimmed by 0 bases and 7 bases, with 9 bases remaining between them. CDR1 SGHTA and CDR2 FQGTGA come from the germline V gene. CDR3 sequence: CASSLTGRGGELFF. The CDR3 nucleotides read TGTGCCAGCAGCTTAACGGGAAGGGGCGGGGAGCTGTTTTTT.

Many counts were recorded for this clone. The rearrangement uses TRBV18 and TRBJ1-1; TRBD1 agrees at 8 bases. V was clipped by 4 bases and J by 1 base; unmatched bases: 5. The V gene's germline CDR1 is KGHSH and CDR2 LQKENI. The CDR3 has 15 residues. CDR3 in DNA: TGTGCCAGCTCACGAGGACAGGGAACGAACACTGAAGCTTTCTTT. It is translated as CASSRGQGTNTEAFF.

This clone was counted ten times or more. V usage is TRBV18 and J usage is TRBJ1-2, with D possibly matching TRBD1 (6 bases). V lost 3 bases and J 4 bases, leaving 21 bases between the germline ends. The CDR3 length is 17 residues. CDR1 is KGHSH, CDR2 LQKENI, per germline. The CDR3 protein is CASSPPDEGVEGYGYTF. The CDR3 coding sequence is TGTGCCAGCTCACCCCCGGATGAGGGGGTAGAGGGCTATGGCTACACCTTC.

This clone appeared many times. J is TRBJ2-7 and V is TRBV5-4; tentative D call: TRBD1 (5 bases). The CDR3 totals 14 residues. V shed 1 base and J shed 1 base, with 9 bases lying between them. The V gene's germline CDR1 is SGHNT and CDR2 YYREEE (reference sequence). CDR3 protein: CASSLQGRSYEQYF. The CDR3 nucleotides read TGTGCCAGCAGCTTGCAGGGCAGGTCCTACGAGCAGTACTTC.

This clone was seen at least ten times. This rearrangement joins TRBV27 to TRBJ2-7; D not certain. Germline-derived CDR1 and CDR2 are MNHEY and SMNVEV (reference sequence). The ends were cut back, 3 bases at V and 4 bases at J, with 4 bases in the middle. The CDR3 totals 11 residues. CDR3 amino acids: CASSFLYEQYF. CDR3 sequence (DNA): TGTGCCAGCAGTTTCCTTTACGAGCAGTACTTC.

This clone was seen ten or more times. The rearrangement links TRBV27 to TRBJ1-2, with TRBD1 matching over 7 bases. The trim removed 1 base at V and 1 base at J, leaving 6 bases unmatched. This CDR3 is built from 16 residues. Germline V gives CDR1 MNHEY, CDR2 SMNVEV (reference sequence). This CDR3 is CASSLWMGQSNYGYTF. The CDR3 DNA follows: TGTGCCAGCAGTTTATGGATGGGACAGAGTAACTATGGCTACACCTTC.

This clone was detected only a few times. This sequence joins TRBV30 and TRBJ2-7; 9 nucleotides agree with TRBD1. Germline-derived CDR1 and CDR2 are GTSNPN and SVGIG (reference sequence). V dropped 5 bases and J dropped 0; count of bases not matched to a gene: 11. This CDR3 is 16 amino acids long. CDR3 nucleotides: TGTGCCTGGTCCGGGACAGGGTACTATACCTCCTACGAGCAGTACTTC. Translated, it gives CAWSGTGYYTSYEQYF. The full variable domain, rest sourced from reference TRBV30 and TRBJ2-7, is SQTIHQWPATLVQPVGSPLSLECTVEGTSNPNLYWYRQAAGRGLQLLFYSVGIGQISSEVPQNLSASRPQDRQFILSSKKLLLSDSGFYLCAWSGTGYYTSYEQYFGPGTRLTVT.

V gene TRBV5-7 combines with J gene TRBJ1-6; 8 bases line up with TRBD1. TRBV5-7 is an ORF for which the function is uncertain. J was trimmed by 9 bases and V by 2 bases; bases with no gene match: 4. The CDR3 is 14 residues long. The CDR3 nucleotides are TGTGCCAGCAGCTTTGGACAGGGATTTTCACCCCTCCACTTT. The encoded protein is CASSFGQGFSPLHF.

Regarding this clone: A junction boundary mismatches the germline segment, possibly from a read error. The chain links TRBV5-1 to TRBJ2-3; D is perhaps TRBD2 (6 bases). The CDR3 loop spans 13 amino acids. CDR1 is SGHRS and CDR2 is YFSETQ in the germline V gene. The DNA for the CDR3 is TGCGCCAGCAGGCGGGATGACACAGGTACGCAGTATTTT. Protein: CASRRDDTGTQYF.

This clone was seen many times. The J gene is TRBJ1-2, the V gene TRBV27; TRBD1 matches 9 bases. V lost 5 bases and J lost 0; bases outside the gene matches: 4. The germline gives CDR1 MNHEY, CDR2 SMNVEV (reference sequence). The CDR3 sequence is 15 residues long. This chain's CDR3 is CASSTRDRANYGYTF. The CDR3 coding sequence is TGTGCCAGCAGTACAAGGGACAGGGCTAACTATGGCTACACCTTC.

Ten or more counts support this clone. The rearrangement links TRBV12-5 to TRBJ1-5; D is unresolved. V lost 2 bases, J lost 9 bases, and 5 bases lay in between. The CDR3 extends over 11 amino acids. Germline V gene lookup returns CDR1 LGHNT and CDR2 FRNRAP. The DNA for the CDR3 is TGTGCTAGTGGTTTGTTCTGGCCCCAGCATTTT. Its protein product is CASGLFWPQHF.

This clone was detected many times. The V gene is TRBV30, the J gene TRBJ2-5; D gene unclear. Germline CDR1 is GTSNPN and CDR2 is SVGIG (reference sequence). This CDR3 region has 12 residues. V was cut by 3 bases and J by 6 bases, with 11 bases left in between. This CDR3 is CAWRESAKTQYF. The DNA of the CDR3 is TGTGCCTGGAGGGAGAGTGCGAAGACCCAGTACTTC.

In this sample, this clone turned up many times. V gene TRBV6-6 combines with J gene TRBJ2-7; D is uncertain. CDR3 length equals 11 residues. In germline, CDR1 is MNHNY, CDR2 SVGAGI (reference sequence). The V and J ends lost 5 bases and 3 bases respectively, with 5 bases between them. The CDR3 coding sequence is TGTGCCAGCAGTCCTAACTACGAGCAGTACTTC. It encodes CASSPNYEQYF.

This chain connects TRBV6-5 to TRBJ2-3; 7 positions match TRBD2. V was clipped by 0 bases and J by 6 bases; unmatched bases: 9. Per the germline V gene, CDR1 is MNHEY and CDR2 is SVGAGI. This CDR3 has 16 residues. The CDR3 reads CASSYSILAFPDTQYF. CDR3 bases: TGTGCCAGCAGTTACTCGATACTAGCGTTCCCCGATACGCAGTATTTT.

This clone has ten or more counts. The chain has TRBV10-3 and TRBJ2-1; possible D gene TRBD1, 5 bases. Germline loops: CDR1 ENHRY, CDR2 SYGVKD. The CDR3 sequence is 13 residues long. Between the trimmed V and J ends, which lost 0 bases and 12 bases, there was a span of 12 bases. CDR3 in DNA: TGTGCCATCAGTGAGTCGTCGCAGACAGTGCAGTTCTTC. This encodes CAISESSQTVQFF.

This clone appeared many times. The V call is TRBV5-6, the J call TRBJ1-1, with 7 bases fitting TRBD1. V shed 4 bases, J shed 3 bases, and the junction held 6 bases outside the gene matches. CDR3 length: 14 amino acids. Germline V lookup: CDR1 SGHDT, CDR2 YYEEEE. DNA for the CDR3: TGTGCCAGCAGCGGAATGGGACAGTACACTGAAGCTTTCTTT. As protein: CASSGMGQYTEAFF.